This entry features one TCR beta chain sequence. Its binding antigen is unknown. Base qualities are not provided; no much larger clone lies one nucleotide away. These data belong to a study of blood T cell repertoires in COVID-19 (dated by TCRdb to 2019 to 2021). Describing the broader study: The collaborator samples originated in the United States, Italy and Spain and spanned the acute and convalescent phases of COVID-19. The sample metadata nearly always contained a de-identified subject ID, COVID-19 status, age in years and sex. Where HLA class I and class II types were available, the types were taken from metadata supplied by the sample provider, not from assay-based typing. The repertoires were released in a freely available public database intended as a resource for research on the immune response to SARS-CoV-2. The material from the prospective study consisted of cDNA or gDNA derived from T cells, B-cell-depleted T cells, or PBMCs. The dataset comprised deeply sampled blood TCRbeta repertoires from subjects exposed to, actively infected with, or recovered from COVID-19. Samples came from the ongoing ImmuneRACE study (first 160 participants) plus 1,254 subjects from 6 global collaborators. What the research found in general, with its limitations: The quantity of clinical and demographic metadata differed by source and by participant and was supplied without curation.

TCRbeta CDR3 regions were amplified from genomic DNA using the immunoSEQ Assay, a bias-controlled multiplex PCR. As for how the authors treated the data: The number of nucleated cells in each sample was estimated by amplification of reference gene primers within the assay. To quantify the absolute abundance of each unique TCRbeta CDR3 rearrangement, sequence reads were collapsed and filtered. For each sample, productive Simpson clonality was calculated as the square root of Simpson's diversity index over productive rearrangements. TCRdb mirrors the immuneACCESS table, restricted to in-frame sequences. Some clones are absent from its copies; in checked studies, under half trace to an unresolved V gene, and the reason for the others is unknown. Clone size and V and J calls were adopted from that table, with D and trimming inferred from the DNA. This sample comprises 130,000 or so clones, roughly 86% of them detected only once. The ten largest make up roughly 8% of the sample.

The V and J ends are trimmed by 0 bases and 0 bases, leaving 9 bases between them. In the germline V gene (reference sequence), CDR1 corresponds to MNHNY and CDR2 to SVGAGI. There are 16 amino acids in the CDR3, from cysteine to phenylalanine inclusive. The only DNA kept is the CDR3, 48 bases in frame from the first base. Whole blood was collected in K2EDTA tubes by collaborating institutions according to the institutions' own protocols. For TCRbeta analysis, collaborators shipped samples in one of three forms: frozen whole blood, isolated PBMCs, or DNA extracted from either of those sample types. Recombination joined TRBV6-6 with TRBJ1-3; TRBD1 could be the D gene, as 5 bases match. The sample comprised peripheral blood. This receptor was taken from a woman aged 60 to 75 with acute or convalescent COVID-19. CDR3 protein: CASSYSGPSSGNTIYF. The DNA sequence reads TGTGCCAGCAGTTACTCGGGGCCGAGCTCTGGAAACACCATATATTTT.